What follows are 17 T cell receptor beta chains derived from one specimen sequenced in a study of T cell responses to AZD1222 COVID-19 vaccine. Method: immunoSEQ multiplex PCR; TCRdb's copy keeps in-frame clones and lacks some. The table shows 150,000 to 200,000 clones, with 85% to 95% occurring only once. Sample: peripheral blood, taken on day 0 of AZD1222 vaccination. The receptors were gathered from an adult in good health.

This rearrangement joins TRBV5-5 to TRBJ2-7, with no clear D. The CDR3 is 15 amino acids. Germline CDR1 is SGHKS and CDR2 is YYEKEE (reference sequence). Trimming removed 0 bases from V and 0 bases from J, with 10 bases in between. CDR3 sequence (DNA): TGTGCCAGCAGCTTGGCCGAAGGGAACTCCTACGAGCAGTACTTC. Translating it yields CASSLAEGNSYEQYF.

The chain combines TRBV5-1 with TRBJ2-2, with 12 nucleotides matching TRBD2. V lost 4 bases, J lost 3 bases, and 4 bases stayed unmatched. The germline V gene has CDR1 SGHRS and CDR2 YFSETQ. This CDR3 is built from 16 residues. Written as DNA, the CDR3 is TGCGCCAGCAGCCTAGCGGGGGGGACGTACACCGGGGAGCTGTTTTTT. Its protein product is CASSLAGGTYTGELFF. Using reference TRBV5-1 and TRBJ2-2 for the parts outside the CDR3, the full variable domain is KAGVTQTPRYLIKTRGQQVTLSCSPISGHRSVSWYQQTPGQGLQFLFEYFSETQRNKGNFPGRFSGRQFSNSRSEMNVSTLELGDSALYLCASSLAGGTYTGELFFGEGSRLTVL.

The chain uses TRBV25-1 and TRBJ2-1, with TRBD1 identical over 8 bases. Unmatched junction bases numbered 6, after V lost 4 bases and J lost 7 bases. Germline-derived CDR1 and CDR2 are MGHDK and SYGVNS. The CDR3 runs 14 residues. The CDR3, as DNA: TGTGCCAGCAGTGTCGGACAGGGTTGGAATGAGCAGTTCTTC. Its translation: CASSVGQGWNEQFF.

This clone was seen a single time. The V gene is TRBV6-5, the J gene TRBJ1-3, with TRBD1 identical over 8 bases. CDR1 is MNHEY, CDR2 SVGAGI, per germline. V gave up 5 bases and J gave up 1 base; unmatched junction bases: 1. CDR3 length: 14 residues. The CDR3: CASSRQGSGNTIYF. The CDR3, as DNA: TGTGCCAGCAGTCGACAGGGGTCTGGAAACACCATATATTTT.

The chain carries TRBV4-2 and TRBJ1-2; 8 nucleotides align to TRBD1. Trimming took 4 bases from V and 0 from J; bases not matched to a gene: 4. CDR1 is LGHNA, CDR2 YNFKEQ, per germline. CDR3 size: 15 residues. The CDR3 loop reads CASSLDRGSNYGYTF. CDR3 coding DNA: TGTGCCAGCAGCCTTGACAGGGGTTCTAACTATGGCTACACCTTC.

The chain uses TRBV5-8 and TRBJ2-7; 7 bases map to TRBD1. The trim removed 9 bases at V and 9 bases at J, leaving 15 bases unmatched. The CDR3 has 13 residues. Germline-derived CDR1 and CDR2 are SGHTS and YDEGEE. The CDR3 DNA reads as TGTGCCACCCGGTCGACAGGGCAATCTCGGCAGTACTTC. Protein: CATRSTGQSRQYF.

This sequence joins TRBV6-4 and TRBJ1-2; TRBD1 matches at 10 bases. Per the germline V gene, CDR1 is MRHNA and CDR2 is SNTAGT. There are 14 residues in the CDR3. V was pared by 5 bases and J by 4 bases, with 4 bases of the junction left unmatched. Written as DNA, the CDR3 is TGTGCCAGCAGTAGGGGACAGGGGAGCTATGGCTACACCTTC. It specifies CASSRGQGSYGYTF.

The chain has TRBV11-2 and TRBJ2-7; tentatively, D is TRBD2 (6 bases). Germline V lookup: CDR1 SGHAT, CDR2 FQNNGV. V was shortened by 1 base and J by 0 bases, with 10 bases between the two germline ends. The CDR3 is 15 residues long. The CDR3 spells CASSLVRGSSYEQYF. The DNA of the CDR3 is TGTGCCAGCAGCTTAGTCCGGGGGAGCTCCTACGAGCAGTACTTC.

V usage is TRBV19 and J usage is TRBJ1-3, with a weak D call TRBD1 (5 bases). V dropped 2 bases and J dropped 2 bases, with 16 bases sitting between them. The CDR3 spans 17 residues. CDR1 and CDR2 from the germline V gene are LNHDA and SQIVND (reference sequence). The DNA of the CDR3 is TGTGCCAGTAGTATACCGCGAGCGGGGGTGACTGGAAACACCATATATTTT. This translates into CASSIPRAGVTGNTIYF.

The chain is built from TRBV30 and TRBJ1-6; D call uncertain. V was clipped by 0 bases and J by 0 bases, with 9 bases between them. Per germline, CDR1 GTSNPN and CDR2 SVGIG (reference sequence). The CDR3 runs to 16 residues. CDR3 sequence: CAWSVTDSSYNSPLHF. The CDR3 region has the DNA TGTGCCTGGAGTGTGACCGATAGCTCCTATAATTCACCCCTCCACTTT.

This clone was seen a single time. In nucleotides, the CDR3 is TGTGCCAGCAGCACCCAACTAGCGGGATTTTCAGCAGATACGCAGTATTTT. Its translation: CASSTQLAGFSADTQYF. The V and J genes are TRBV13 and TRBJ2-3; 10 bases fit TRBD2. V was clipped by 5 bases and J by 4 bases; unmatched bases: 12. This CDR3 comprises 17 residues. Germline CDR1 PRHDT, CDR2 FYEKMQ (reference sequence).

CDR3 protein: CATSRGGADEKLFF. CDR3 in DNA: TGTGCCACCAGCAGAGGGGGGGCCGATGAAAAACTGTTTTTT. The V gene is TRBV15, the J gene TRBJ1-4; tentative D call: TRBD1 (6 bases). The germline V gene encodes CDR1 LNHNV and CDR2 YYDKDF (reference sequence). The CDR3 extends over 14 amino acids. V was clipped by 1 base and J by 6 bases, with 9 bases between them.

This chain connects TRBV30 to TRBJ2-1, with no clear D. The CDR3 sequence is 12 residues long. Germline V gene sequence: CDR1 GTSNPN, CDR2 SVGIG (reference sequence). The V end lost 1 base, the J end lost 8 bases, and 9 bases lay between the germline ends. The CDR3 spells CAWSATVDEQFF. CDR3 DNA: TGTGCCTGGAGTGCTACTGTAGATGAGCAGTTCTTC.

This chain uses TRBV5-4 with TRBJ2-1, with D perhaps TRBD1 or TRBD2 (8 bases each). Germline CDR1 and CDR2: SGHNT and YYREEE (reference sequence). The CDR3 spans 20 residues. Trimming took off 4 bases at V and 0 bases at J, with 26 bases between the two ends. The CDR3 here is CASSPRGPPGGYSSYNEQFF. For the CDR3, the DNA is TGTGCCAGCAGCCCCAGGGGGCCCCCGGGAGGGTACAGCTCCTACAATGAGCAGTTCTTC.

This chain joins TRBV5-1 and TRBJ2-1; no firm D call. Trimming took 0 bases from V and 6 from J, leaving 10 bases between them. Per germline, CDR1 SGHRS and CDR2 YFSETQ. The CDR3 totals 14 residues. The CDR3 is CASSLVFRANEQFF. The CDR3, as DNA: TGCGCCAGCAGCTTGGTCTTCCGGGCCAATGAGCAGTTCTTC.

The CDR3 reads CASSLTGLNGYTF. CDR3 nucleotide sequence: TGTGCCAGCAGTCTTACGGGACTTAATGGCTACACCTTC. The chain combines TRBV2 with TRBJ1-2; TRBD1 might be the D (5 bases). This CDR3 spans 13 amino acids. The germline CDR1 and CDR2 sequences are SNHLY and FYNNEI. V lost 5 bases, J lost 6 bases, and 13 bases lay in between.

The chain employs TRBV14 and TRBJ2-4; tentatively, D is TRBD1 or TRBD2 (6 bases each). CDR1 SGHDN and CDR2 FVKESK come from the germline V gene. The length of the CDR3 is 16 residues. Trimming cost V 4 bases and J 0 bases, with 13 bases left between them. The CDR3 loop reads CASSPEGGLAKNIQYF. For the CDR3, the DNA is TGTGCCAGCAGCCCAGAGGGGGGCCTAGCCAAAAACATTCAGTACTTC.